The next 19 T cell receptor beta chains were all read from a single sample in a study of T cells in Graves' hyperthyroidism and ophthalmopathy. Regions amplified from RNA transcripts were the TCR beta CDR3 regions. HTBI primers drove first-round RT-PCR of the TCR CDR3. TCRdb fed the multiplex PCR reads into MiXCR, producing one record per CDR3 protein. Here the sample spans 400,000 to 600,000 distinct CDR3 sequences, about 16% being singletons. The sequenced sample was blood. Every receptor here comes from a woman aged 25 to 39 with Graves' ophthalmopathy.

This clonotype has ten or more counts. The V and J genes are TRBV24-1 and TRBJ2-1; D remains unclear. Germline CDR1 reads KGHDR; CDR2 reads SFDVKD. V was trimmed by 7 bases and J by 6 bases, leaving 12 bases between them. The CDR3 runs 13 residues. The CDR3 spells CATSARAGNEQFF. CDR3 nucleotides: TGTGCCACCAGCGCCCGGGCTGGCAATGAGCAGTTCTTC.

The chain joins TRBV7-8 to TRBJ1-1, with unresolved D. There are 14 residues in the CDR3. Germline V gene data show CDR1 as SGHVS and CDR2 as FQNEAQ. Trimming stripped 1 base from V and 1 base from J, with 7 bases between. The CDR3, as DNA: TGTGCCAGCAGCTTAGTAGCGTCGAACACTGAAGCTTTCTTT. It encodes CASSLVASNTEAFF.

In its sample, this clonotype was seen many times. CDR3 DNA sequence: TGTGCCAGCAGTTTTTTCTCGGACCCCCAGACCCAGTACTTC. It translates to CASSFFSDPQTQYF. The chain recombines TRBV28 with TRBJ2-5; D is ambiguous. Per the germline V gene, CDR1 is MDHEN and CDR2 is SYDVKM. This CDR3 is built from 14 residues. With 3 bases removed from V and 6 bases from J, the gap between germline ends came to 14 bases.

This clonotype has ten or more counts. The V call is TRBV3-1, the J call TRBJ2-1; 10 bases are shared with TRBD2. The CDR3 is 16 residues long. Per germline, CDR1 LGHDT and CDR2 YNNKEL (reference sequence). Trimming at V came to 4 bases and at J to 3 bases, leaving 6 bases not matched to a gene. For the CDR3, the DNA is TGTGCCAGCAGCCCTCTCGGGACTAGCGACTACAATGAGCAGTTCTTC. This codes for CASSPLGTSDYNEQFF.

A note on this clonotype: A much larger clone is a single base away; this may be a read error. The CDR3 loop reads CSADQTGGLTEAFF. CDR3 bases: TGCAGTGCTGACCAGACAGGGGGCTTAACTGAAGCTTTCTTT. The rearrangement links TRBV20-1 to TRBJ1-1; 10 bases align to TRBD1. In germline, CDR1 is DFQATT, CDR2 SNEGSKA (reference sequence). The ends lost 5 bases at V and 5 bases at J; junction bases unmatched: 8. The CDR3 consists of 14 residues.

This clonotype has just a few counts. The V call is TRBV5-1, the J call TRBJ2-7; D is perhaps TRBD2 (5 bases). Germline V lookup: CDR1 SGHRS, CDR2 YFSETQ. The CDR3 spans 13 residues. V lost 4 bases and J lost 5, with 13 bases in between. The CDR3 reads CASSIWTGDEQYF. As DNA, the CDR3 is TGCGCCAGCAGCATATGGACTGGAGACGAGCAGTACTTC.

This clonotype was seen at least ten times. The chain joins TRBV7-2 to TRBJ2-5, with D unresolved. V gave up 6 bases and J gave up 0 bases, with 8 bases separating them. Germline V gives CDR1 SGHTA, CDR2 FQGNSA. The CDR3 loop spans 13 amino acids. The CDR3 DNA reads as TGTGCCAGCAGTGACACCAACCAAGAGACCCAGTACTTC. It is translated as CASSDTNQETQYF.

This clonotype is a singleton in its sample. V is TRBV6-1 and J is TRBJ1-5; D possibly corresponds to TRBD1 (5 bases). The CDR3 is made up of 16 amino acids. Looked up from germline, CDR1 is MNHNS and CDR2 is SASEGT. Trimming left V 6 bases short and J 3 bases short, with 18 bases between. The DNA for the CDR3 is TGTGCCAGCAGACTTTTGGACACACTGAACAATCAGCCCCAGCATTTT. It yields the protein CASRLLDTLNNQPQHF.

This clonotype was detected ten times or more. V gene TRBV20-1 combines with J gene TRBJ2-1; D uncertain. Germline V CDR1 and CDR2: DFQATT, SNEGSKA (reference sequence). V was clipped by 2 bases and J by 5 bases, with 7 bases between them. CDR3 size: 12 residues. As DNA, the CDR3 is TGCAGTGCTAGACCCTGGGACAATGAGCAGTTCTTC. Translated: CSARPWDNEQFF.

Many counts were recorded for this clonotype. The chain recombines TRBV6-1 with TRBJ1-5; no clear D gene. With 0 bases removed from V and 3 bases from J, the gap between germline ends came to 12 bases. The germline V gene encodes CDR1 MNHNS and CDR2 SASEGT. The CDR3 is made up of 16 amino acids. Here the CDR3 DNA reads TGTGCCAGCAGTGAAGCGAGATGGGGTAACAATCAGCCCCAGCATTTT. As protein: CASSEARWGNNQPQHF.

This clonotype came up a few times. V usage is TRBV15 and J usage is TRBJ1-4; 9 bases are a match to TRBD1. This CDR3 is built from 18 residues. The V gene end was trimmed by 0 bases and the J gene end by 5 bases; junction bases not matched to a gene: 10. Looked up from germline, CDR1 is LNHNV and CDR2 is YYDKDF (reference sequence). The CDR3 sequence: CATSRDLGQGTLNEKLFF. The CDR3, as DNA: TGTGCCACCAGCAGAGATTTGGGACAGGGAACCTTAAATGAAAAACTGTTTTTT.

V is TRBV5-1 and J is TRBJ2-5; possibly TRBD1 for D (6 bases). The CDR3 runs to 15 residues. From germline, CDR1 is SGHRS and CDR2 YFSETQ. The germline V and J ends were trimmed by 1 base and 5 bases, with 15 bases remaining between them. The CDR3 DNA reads TGCGCCAGCAGCTTGCTCCCGGGACATGGGGAGACCCAGTACTTC. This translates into CASSLLPGHGETQYF.

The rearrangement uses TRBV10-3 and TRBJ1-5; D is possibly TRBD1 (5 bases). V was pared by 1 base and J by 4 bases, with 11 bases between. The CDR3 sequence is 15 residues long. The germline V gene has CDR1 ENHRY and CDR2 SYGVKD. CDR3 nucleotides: TGTGCCATCAGTGAGTACGGGGCAGGGAATCAGCCCCAGCATTTT. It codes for CAISEYGAGNQPQHF.

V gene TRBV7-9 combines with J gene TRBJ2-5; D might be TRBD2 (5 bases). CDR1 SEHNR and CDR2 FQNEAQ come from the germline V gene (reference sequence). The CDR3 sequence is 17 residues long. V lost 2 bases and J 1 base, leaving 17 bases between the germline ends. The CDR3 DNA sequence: TGTGCCAGCAGCTTACGGCACGGACTTCAGCGCCAAGAGACCCAGTACTTC. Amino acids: CASSLRHGLQRQETQYF.

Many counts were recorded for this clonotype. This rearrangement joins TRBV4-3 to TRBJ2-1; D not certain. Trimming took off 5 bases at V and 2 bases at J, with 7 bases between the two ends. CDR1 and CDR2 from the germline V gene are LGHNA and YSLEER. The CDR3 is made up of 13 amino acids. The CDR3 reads CASSSFPYNEQFF. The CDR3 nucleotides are TGCGCCAGCAGCAGCTTCCCCTACAATGAGCAGTTCTTC.

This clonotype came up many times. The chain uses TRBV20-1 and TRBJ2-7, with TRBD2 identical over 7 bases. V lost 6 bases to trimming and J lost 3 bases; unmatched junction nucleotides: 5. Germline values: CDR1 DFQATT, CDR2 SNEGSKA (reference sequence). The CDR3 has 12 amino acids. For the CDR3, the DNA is TGCAGTGCGGATCGGGACTACTACGAGCAGTACTTC. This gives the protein CSADRDYYEQYF.

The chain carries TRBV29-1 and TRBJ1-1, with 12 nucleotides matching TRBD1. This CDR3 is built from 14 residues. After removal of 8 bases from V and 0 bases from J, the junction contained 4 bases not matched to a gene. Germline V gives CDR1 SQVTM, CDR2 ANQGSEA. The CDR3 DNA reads TGCAGCTCCGGGACAGGGGGCCTGAACACTGAAGCTTTCTTT. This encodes CSSGTGGLNTEAFF.

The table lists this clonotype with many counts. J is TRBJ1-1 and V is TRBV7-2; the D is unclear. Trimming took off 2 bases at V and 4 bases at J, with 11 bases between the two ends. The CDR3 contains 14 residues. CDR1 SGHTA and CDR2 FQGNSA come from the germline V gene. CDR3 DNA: TGTGCCAGCAGCTTACTGGCGGTACGCACTGAAGCTTTCTTT. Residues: CASSLLAVRTEAFF.

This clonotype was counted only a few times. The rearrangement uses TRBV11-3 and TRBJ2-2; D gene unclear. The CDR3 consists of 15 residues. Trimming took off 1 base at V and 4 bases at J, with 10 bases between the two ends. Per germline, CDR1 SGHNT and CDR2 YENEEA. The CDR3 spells CASSLVPGSTGELFF. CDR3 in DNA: TGTGCCAGCAGCTTAGTTCCCGGCAGCACCGGGGAGCTGTTTTTT.